This TCR beta chain comes out of a study of vaccination effects on CD4 cells after COVID-19 (dated by TCRdb to 2022 to 2024). General notes on the study: Each participant received two doses of an mRNA SARS-CoV-2 vaccine, either BNT162b2 or mRNA-1273. In both COVID-19 convalescent patients and infection-naive vaccine recipients, the study compared SARS-CoV-2 spike-specific CD4+ TCR repertoires from before mRNA vaccination with those from after it. A total of some eleven COVID-19 convalescent patients and several SARS-CoV-2-naive healthy vaccine recipients were included in the full study. Cultures from other donors in the study were sequenced with the Oncomine TCR Beta short-read assay on an Illumina iSeq 100. Beyond this particular receptor, the publication reports: In healthy vaccine recipients, vaccine-induced clones were almost all SARS-CoV-2 mono-reactive, with only 1 of 255 being cross-reactive with common cold coronaviruses. Clones induced by infection and clones induced by vaccination both contracted markedly at late timepoints after vaccination, which fits with T cell responses waning over time. The study was limited by a small number of convalescent patients and lacked early post-infection timepoints.

This clone came up a few times. The antigen this receptor binds is unknown. No much larger clonotype is one base removed from it; base qualities were not supplied. Taken from the germline V gene, the CDR1 and CDR2 loops are WSHSY and SAAADI. The CDR3 has 13 amino acids, counting the end cysteine and phenylalanine. The kept DNA is CDR3 alone, 39 bases in frame from the first base. The junction shows trimming of 6 bases on V and 0 bases on J, plus 6 bases between the germline ends. In the ViraFEST assay, PBMC were stimulated with viral peptide pools, and antigen-specific CD4+ T cell clonotypes were then identified by expansion using TCR sequencing. After less than 13 days of culture, CD4+ T cells were isolated with the EasySep CD4+ T cell isolation kit. None of the healthy vaccine recipients had a prior SARS-CoV-2 infection, which was confirmed by nucleocapsid antibody tests that came back negative both before and after vaccination. Some 2 million PBMC per well were cultured with approximately 10 ug/ml peptides in IMDM containing about 5% human AB serum, about 9 IU/ml IL-2 and gentamicin. Half of the culture medium was replaced with fresh IL-2-containing medium on days 3 and 7. Unless otherwise noted, each peptide stimulation condition was cultured in triplicate wells. Using Ficoll-Paque Plus gradient centrifugation, PBMC were separated from whole blood and then either used fresh or cryopreserved at -140C. The spike proteins of SARS-CoV-2 and of the common cold coronaviruses HCoV-NL63, HCoV-OC43 and HCoV-229E were spanned by overlapping peptide pools. The QIAamp micro DNA kit was used to extract genomic DNA from the cultured CD4+ T cells.

The library was built by means of the immunoSEQ multiplex PCR assay. DNA from the cultured and isolated CD4+ T cells underwent TCR beta CDR3 sequencing. For the original study's pipeline: The analysis removed non-productive TCR sequences, trimmed reads to the CDR3 region, and retained only CDR3s that were 7 or more amino acids long. Antigen-specific clonotypes were identified with the MANAFEST web app by comparing expansion in peptide wells against reference cultures. To be called positive, a clone needed expansion at FDR<0.05 compared with the reference and with all other wells, an odds ratio greater than 5, and a frequency greater than 0.1% in two replicate wells. A clonotype was called cross-reactive if it was significantly expanded both in SARS-CoV-2 spike wells and in at least one common cold coronavirus spike condition. Levenshtein distance calculated with the stringdist R package was used to assess CDR3 similarity, and unrooted trees were constructed with ape in R 3.6.1. Drawn from immuneACCESS, this table holds only the in-frame rearrangements with V and J called that TCRdb kept. Clones are partly lost; checked studies trace under half to an unresolved V gene and leave the rest unexplained. That table is the source of V, J and clone size, and D and trimming were worked out from the DNA. The sample table records some 22,000 clones; around 71% of these occur just once. Around 13% of the sample lies in the top ten.

This material consisted of CD4+ T cells from PBMCs cultured with HCoV-OC43 spike peptides, taken before COVID-19 vaccination. The sample's cell subset or site label is to be understood as: HCoV-OC43 spike overlapping peptide pool stimulation. Recombination linked TRBV10-2 to TRBJ1-5, with the D gene uncertain. This receptor was taken from a human donor who received a COVID-19 vaccine. The nucleotide sequence is given as TGCGCCAGCAGAAGCGGTAGCAATCAGCCCCAGCATTTT. This gives the protein CASRSGSNQPQHF.